The present TCR beta chain was sequenced within a study of pediatric ulcerative colitis. Sequencing used immunoSEQ multiplex PCR; TCRdb keeps in-frame clones, though not all of them. The table records 60,000 or so clones, over 70% of them present only once. The germline gives CDR1 SGHTA, CDR2 FQGNSA. Trimming removed 5 bases from V and 0 bases from J; junction bases left unmatched: 3. The CDR3 length is 15 residues. The sequence was collected from a boy between 10 and 17 years old with moderate ulcerative colitis. The chain joins TRBV7-2 to TRBJ2-1; 8 nucleotides align to TRBD2. Sequences were obtained from blood. CDR3 sequence (DNA): TGTGCCAGCAGCCTTAGCGGGGTCTCCTACAATGAGCAGTTCTTC. Protein: CASSLSGVSYNEQFF.